This TCR beta chain emerged from a study of radiotherapy plus CTLA-4 blockade in lung cancer. Notes on the study in general: Early clonal dynamics of blood T cells, together with interferon-beta, were reported as the best response predictor.

With ipilimumab providing CTLA-4 blockade, focal radiation was administered to patients who had chemo-refractory metastatic non-small-cell lung cancer. Produced via immunoSEQ multiplex PCR; TCRdb's table is partial and in-frame only. Among around 80,000 clones listed, approximately 80% were seen once. There are 14 residues in the CDR3. Germline assignment: CDR1 SGHTA and CDR2 FQGNSA. V gave up 1 base and J gave up 2 bases; unmatched junction bases: 0. On this clone itself: Its antigen remains unidentified.

Here the sequenced sample was peripheral blood, taken from a patient treated with radiotherapy plus ipilimumab. This receptor was taken from a human donor with non-small cell lung cancer who had stable disease on radiotherapy plus ipilimumab. This chain links TRBV7-2 with TRBJ2-7, with TRBD2 identical over 9 bases. The CDR3 coding sequence is TGTGCCAGCAGCTTAGGCGGGGGGGCCTACGAGCAGTACTTC. This gives the protein CASSLGGGAYEQYF.